The source of this TCR beta chain is a study of OX40 agonist ivuxolimab in advanced cancers. Study results and limitations: Patients who responded partially at 0.1-3.0 mg/kg showed clonal expansion ranking among the lowest.

Profiled with immunoSEQ multiplex PCR; TCRdb holds only in-frame clones, not every one. The sample comprises just over 95,000 clones, about 85% of which are singletons, and 3.5% to 4.5% rests with the top ten. Details on this clone: Its antigen is currently unknown.

Germline V gives CDR1 SGHDN, CDR2 FVKESK. The length of the CDR3 is 16 residues. V gave up 5 bases and J gave up 4 bases; unmatched junction bases: 10. The rearrangement links TRBV14 to TRBJ2-7, with 11 positions matching TRBD2. This TCR came from an adult with an advanced solid tumor such as melanoma, head and neck, liver or kidney cancer. The specimen was CD4+ or CD8+ T cells sorted from blood, collected in a trial of the OX40 agonist ivuxolimab. The CDR3 loop reads CASSRPGPSGRYEQYF. For the CDR3, the DNA is TGTGCCAGCAGCAGACCGGGGCCTAGCGGGAGGTACGAGCAGTACTTC.